These 12 T cell receptor beta chains originate from one sample sequenced in a study of blood T cells in healthy people across ages. A J-beta primer mix and a sample-barcoded 5' primer were used in a second PCR of roughly 6 to 11 cycles. TCRdb passed the 5' RACE reads through MiXCR, listing each CDR3 protein once. The sample contains a few hundred thousand distinct CDR3 sequences, about 27% of which appear only once. This sample also appeared in a second study, on T cells of mothers and their children.

What was sequenced was blood. Receptor source: a boy aged 2 to 9 in good health.

The chain couples TRBV7-2 to TRBJ2-1; D possibly corresponds to TRBD2 (5 bases). V lost 5 bases and J lost 3, with 11 bases in between. This CDR3 is built from 14 residues. Germline V gene data show CDR1 as SGHTA and CDR2 as FQGNSA. CDR3 loop: CASSPAADYNEQFF. The CDR3 bases are TGTGCCAGCAGCCCGGCAGCGGACTACAATGAGCAGTTCTTC. Complete variable domain (other parts from reference TRBV7-2 and TRBJ2-1): GAGVSQSPSNKVTEKGKDVELRCDPISGHTALYWYRQSLGQGLEFLIYFQGNSAPDKSGLPSDRFSAERTGGSVSTLTIQRTQQEDSAVYLCASSPAADYNEQFFGPGTRLTVL.

This clonotype was recorded a few times. The V call is TRBV6-2 or TRBV6-3, the J call TRBJ2-1, with 8 positions matching TRBD1. The J segment lost 4 bases and the V segment lost 6 bases, leaving 8 bases of the junction unmatched. The CDR3 sequence is 15 residues long. Germline CDR1 is MNHEY and CDR2 is SVGEGT. The DNA for the CDR3 is TGTGCCAGCAGGATGCCCGGGACAGGTTACAATGAGCAGTTCTTC. The encoded protein is CASRMPGTGYNEQFF.

This clonotype was seen many times. The chain recombines TRBV29-1 with TRBJ2-4; no clear D. Germline CDR1 reads SQVTM; CDR2 reads ANQGSEA. CDR3 length: 11 residues. V was trimmed by 6 bases and J by 0 bases, leaving 3 bases between them. CDR3 residues: CSVLAKNIQYF. CDR3 DNA sequence: TGCAGCGTACTAGCCAAAAACATTCAGTACTTC.

Only a few counts were recorded for this clonotype. V and J are TRBV4-3 and TRBJ2-1; 11 nucleotides agree with TRBD2. Trimming took 0 bases from V and 6 from J; bases not matched to a gene: 7. The CDR3 is 17 residues long. CDR1 LGHNA and CDR2 YSLEER come from the germline V gene. CDR3 loop: CASSQDLAGTSGNEQFF. CDR3 coding DNA: TGCGCCAGCAGCCAAGATCTTGCCGGGACTAGCGGCAATGAGCAGTTCTTC.

This clonotype was counted once. J is TRBJ2-7 and V is TRBV30, with 7 positions matching TRBD1. V lost 4 bases to trimming and J lost 3 bases; unmatched junction nucleotides: 3. The CDR3 runs to 12 residues. The V gene's germline CDR1 is GTSNPN and CDR2 SVGIG (reference sequence). CDR3 region: CAWNTGDYEQYF. CDR3 coding DNA: TGTGCCTGGAACACAGGGGACTACGAGCAGTACTTC.

The J gene is TRBJ1-6, the V gene TRBV6-5, with D unclear. V was pared by 2 bases and J by 5 bases, with 13 bases between. This CDR3 has 16 residues. Looked up from germline, CDR1 is MNHEY and CDR2 is SVGAGI. The CDR3: CASSYGVVPNNSPLHF. DNA of the CDR3: TGTGCCAGCAGTTACGGGGTAGTCCCTAATAATTCACCCCTCCACTTT.

This clonotype was seen a few times. The chain uses TRBV10-3 and TRBJ1-5; no firm D call. CDR1 ENHRY and CDR2 SYGVKD come from the germline V gene. CDR3 length: 15 amino acids. Trimming removed 10 bases at V and 0 bases at J, with 16 bases between. The CDR3, as DNA: TGTGCCAATTGTACGTTCCGGAATAGCAATCAGCCCCAGCATTTT. It yields the protein CANCTFRNSNQPQHF.

The chain carries TRBV9 and TRBJ1-4; 7 bases are shared with TRBD2. Near its end, the DNA agrees better with TRBJ2-3, so the J call may be wrong. Germline values: CDR1 SGDLS, CDR2 YYNGEE. The CDR3 has 18 amino acids. The CDR3 DNA is TGTGCCAGCAGCGCCAGTGCCTATGGGCGGGGGAACACAGATACGCAGTATTTT. Translated, it gives CASSASAYGRGNTDTQYF.

The chain has TRBV3-1 and TRBJ1-6; no firm D call. From germline, CDR1 is LGHDT and CDR2 YNNKEL (reference sequence). The CDR3 runs 13 residues. Trimming took 4 bases from V and 10 from J, leaving 11 bases between them. CDR3 protein: CASSPQTSSPLHF. CDR3 DNA: TGTGCCAGCAGCCCGCAAACCTCGTCACCCCTCCACTTT.

Of note for this clonotype: A junction boundary mismatches the germline segment, possibly from a read error. The V and J genes are TRBV30 and TRBJ2-4; TRBD1 aligns across 10 bases. The CDR3 runs to 13 residues. Per germline, CDR1 GTSNPN and CDR2 SVGIG (reference sequence). CDR3 in DNA: TGTGCCTGGACTCAAACGGGGGGACAGGGGATGTCCTTC. It specifies CAWTQTGGQGMSF.

The table lists this clonotype with a count of one. The V and J genes are TRBV29-1 and TRBJ2-1; 11 nucleotides line up with TRBD2. The V segment lost 3 bases and the J segment 9 bases; nucleotides outside the gene matches: 19. The germline CDR1 and CDR2 sequences are SQVTM and ANQGSEA. The CDR3 is 18 residues long. CDR3 in DNA: TGCAGCGTTGATCCCCCACTAGCGGGGGTCCGATCAGTCGGTGAGCAGTTCTTC. This codes for CSVDPPLAGVRSVGEQFF.

V is TRBV7-9 and J is TRBJ2-2; D not certain. Trimming stripped 3 bases from V and 6 bases from J, with 5 bases between. The CDR3 consists of 12 residues. CDR1 SEHNR and CDR2 FQNEAQ come from the germline V gene (reference sequence). CDR3 region: CASSLVPGELFF. The CDR3 DNA reads as TGTGCCAGCAGCTTGGTTCCCGGGGAGCTGTTTTTT.